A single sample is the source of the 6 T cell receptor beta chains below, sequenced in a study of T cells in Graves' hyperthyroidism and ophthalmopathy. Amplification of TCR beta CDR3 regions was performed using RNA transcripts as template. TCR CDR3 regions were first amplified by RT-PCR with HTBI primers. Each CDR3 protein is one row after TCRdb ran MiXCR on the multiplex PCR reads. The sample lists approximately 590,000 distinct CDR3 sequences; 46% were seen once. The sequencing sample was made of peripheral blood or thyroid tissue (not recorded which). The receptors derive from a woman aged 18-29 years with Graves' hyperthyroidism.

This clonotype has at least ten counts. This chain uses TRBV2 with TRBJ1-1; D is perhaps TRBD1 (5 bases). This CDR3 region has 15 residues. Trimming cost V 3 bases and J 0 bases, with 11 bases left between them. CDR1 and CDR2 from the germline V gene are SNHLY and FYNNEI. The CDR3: CASSEGGSMNTEAFF. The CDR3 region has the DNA TGTGCCAGCAGTGAGGGGGGGTCCATGAACACTGAAGCTTTCTTT.

CDR3 in DNA: TGTGCCAGCAGCTCTGCAGACCTTGAAAAACTGTTTTTT. Protein: CASSSADLEKLFF. The V gene is TRBV7-9, the J gene TRBJ1-4, with D uncertain. Germline values: CDR1 SEHNR, CDR2 FQNEAQ (reference sequence). CDR3 size: 13 residues. V dropped 4 bases and J dropped 7 bases, with 10 bases sitting between them.

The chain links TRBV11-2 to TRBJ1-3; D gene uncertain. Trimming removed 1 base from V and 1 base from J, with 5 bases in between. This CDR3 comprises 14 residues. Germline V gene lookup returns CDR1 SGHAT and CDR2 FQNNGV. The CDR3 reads CASSLGKSGNTIYF. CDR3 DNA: TGTGCCAGCAGCTTAGGGAAATCTGGAAACACCATATATTTT.

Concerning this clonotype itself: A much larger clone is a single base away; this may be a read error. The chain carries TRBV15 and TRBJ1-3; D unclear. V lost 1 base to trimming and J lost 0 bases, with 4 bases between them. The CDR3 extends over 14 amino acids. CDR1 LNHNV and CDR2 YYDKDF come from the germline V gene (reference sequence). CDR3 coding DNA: TGTGCCACCAGCAGAGCTTTCTCTGGAAACACCATATATTTT. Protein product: CATSRAFSGNTIYF.

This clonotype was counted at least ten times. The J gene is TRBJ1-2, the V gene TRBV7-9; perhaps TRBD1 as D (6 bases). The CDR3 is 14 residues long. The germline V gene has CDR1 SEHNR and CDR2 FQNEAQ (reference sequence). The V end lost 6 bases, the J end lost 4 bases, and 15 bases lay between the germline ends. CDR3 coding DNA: TGTGCCAGCAGTGCGGTTGGGGGCTCCTATGGCTACACCTTC. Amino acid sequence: CASSAVGGSYGYTF.

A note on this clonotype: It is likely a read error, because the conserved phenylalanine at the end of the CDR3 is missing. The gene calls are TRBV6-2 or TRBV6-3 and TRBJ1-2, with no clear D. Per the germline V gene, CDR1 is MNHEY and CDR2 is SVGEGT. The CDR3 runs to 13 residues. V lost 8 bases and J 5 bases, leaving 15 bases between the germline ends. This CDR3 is CASERDRGYGYTL. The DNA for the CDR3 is TGTGCCAGCGAAAGGGATCGGGGATATGGCTACACCCTC.